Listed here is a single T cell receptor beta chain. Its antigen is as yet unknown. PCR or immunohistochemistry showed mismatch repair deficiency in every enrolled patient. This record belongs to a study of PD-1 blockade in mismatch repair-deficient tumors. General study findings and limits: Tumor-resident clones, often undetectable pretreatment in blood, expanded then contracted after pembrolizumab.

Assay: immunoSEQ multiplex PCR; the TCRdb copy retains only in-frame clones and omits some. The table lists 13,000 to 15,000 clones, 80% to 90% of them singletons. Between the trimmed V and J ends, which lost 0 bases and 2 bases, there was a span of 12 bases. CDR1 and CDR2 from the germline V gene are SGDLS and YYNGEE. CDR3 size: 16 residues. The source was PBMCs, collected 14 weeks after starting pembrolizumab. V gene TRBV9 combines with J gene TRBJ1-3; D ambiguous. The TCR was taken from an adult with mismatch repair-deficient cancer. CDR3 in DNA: TGTGCCAGCAGCGTAGATGGGCGGGTGGCTGGAAACACCATATATTTT. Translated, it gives CASSVDGRVAGNTIYF. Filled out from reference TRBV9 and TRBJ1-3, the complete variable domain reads DSGVTQTPKHLITATGQRVTLRCSPRSGDLSVYWYQQSLDQGLQFLIQYYNGEERAKGNILERFSAQQFPDLHSELNLSSLELGDSALYFCASSVDGRVAGNTIYFGEGSWLTVV.